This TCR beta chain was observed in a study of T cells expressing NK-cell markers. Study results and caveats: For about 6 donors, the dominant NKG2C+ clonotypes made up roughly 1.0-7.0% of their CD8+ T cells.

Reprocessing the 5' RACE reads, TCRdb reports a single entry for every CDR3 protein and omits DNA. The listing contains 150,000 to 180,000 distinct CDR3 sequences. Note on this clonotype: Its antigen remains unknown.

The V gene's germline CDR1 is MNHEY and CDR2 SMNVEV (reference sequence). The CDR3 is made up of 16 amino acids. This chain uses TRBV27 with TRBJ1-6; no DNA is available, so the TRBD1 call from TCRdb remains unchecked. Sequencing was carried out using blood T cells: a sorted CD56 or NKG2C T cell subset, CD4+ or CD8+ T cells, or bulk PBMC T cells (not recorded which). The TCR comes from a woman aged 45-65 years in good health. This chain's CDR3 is CATPRPRGSGYSPLHF.